The 23 T cell receptor beta chains presented below share a single source sample, sequenced in a study of regulatory T cells in long-lasting Graves disease. Time point here: newly diagnosed GD, antithyroid drugs for less than 3 months. Extracted PBMC RNA gave rise to the TCR library. The TCR beta library used iRepertoire HTBI primers with Arm-PCR amplification of CDR3. TCRdb independently ran MiXCR on the multiplex PCR reads; one entry per CDR3 protein. Here the sample spans some 450,000 distinct CDR3 sequences, 15% to 20% being singletons. These data are also associated with another study on T cells in Graves' hyperthyroidism and ophthalmopathy.

The source was peripheral blood mononuclear cells (PBMCs), collected at new diagnosis, from a patient treated with antithyroid drugs. Every receptor here comes from a woman in her 30s with Graves disease.

This clonotype was recorded at least ten times. CDR3 bases: TGTGCCAGCAGCTTCCTAGCGGGAGGGCCTTACGAGCAGTACTTC. Encoded protein: CASSFLAGGPYEQYF. This chain uses TRBV7-8 with TRBJ2-7, with TRBD2 identical over 12 bases. Germline assignment: CDR1 SGHVS and CDR2 FQNEAQ. This CDR3 comprises 15 residues. V was pared by 3 bases and J by 4 bases, with 4 bases of the junction left unmatched. The complete variable domain, with remaining parts taken from reference TRBV7-8 and TRBJ2-7, reads GAGVSQSPRYKVAKRGQDVALRCDPISGHVSLFWYQQALGQGPEFLTYFQNEAQLDKSGLPSDRFFAERPEGSVSTLKIQRTQQEDSAVYLCASSFLAGGPYEQYFGPGTRLTVT.

Ten or more counts support this clonotype. The chain recombines TRBV5-1 with TRBJ1-5; D may be TRBD1 (5 bases). The germline V gene has CDR1 SGHRS and CDR2 YFSETQ. The CDR3 is 15 amino acids. Trimming took 0 bases from V and 7 from J, leaving 14 bases between them. The CDR3 DNA sequence: TGCGCCAGCAGCTTGGCCGGGGGGGTTGGACAGCCCCAGCATTTT. This sequence encodes CASSLAGGVGQPQHF.

About this clonotype: One end of the junction is discordant with germline, which a read error may explain. Here the CDR3 DNA reads TGTGCCAGCAGCTTCCGGGCGGGAGCAGTCCAAAGAGAGACCCAGTGCTTC. This gives the protein CASSFRAGAVQRETQCF. The rearrangement links TRBV7-2 to TRBJ2-5; 7 bases are shared with TRBD2. The CDR3 is made up of 17 amino acids. Germline CDR1 SGHTA, CDR2 FQGNSA.

This clonotype came up many times. CDR3 in amino acids: CASSFASDRAETQYF. The CDR3 DNA is TGTGCCAGCAGCTTCGCGTCAGACAGGGCGGAGACCCAGTACTTC. The V gene is TRBV7-2, the J gene TRBJ2-5; the match to TRBD1 covers 7 bases. The germline CDR1 and CDR2 sequences are SGHTA and FQGNSA. V dropped 3 bases and J dropped 5; count of bases not matched to a gene: 9. This CDR3 is 15 amino acids long.

This clonotype occurred many times. V is TRBV5-4 and J is TRBJ1-1; 7 positions agree with TRBD1. The V segment lost 4 bases and the J segment 1 base; nucleotides outside the gene matches: 4. The CDR3 extends over 14 amino acids. Germline V gives CDR1 SGHNT, CDR2 YYREEE (reference sequence). CDR3 amino acids: CASSHRGRNTEAFF. The CDR3 coding sequence is TGTGCCAGCAGCCACAGGGGACGGAACACTGAAGCTTTCTTT.

This clonotype was counted only a few times. This chain connects TRBV5-6 to TRBJ2-2; 7 bases agree with TRBD1. The CDR3 has 16 amino acids. The trim removed 1 base at V and 0 bases at J, leaving 3 bases unmatched. Germline CDR1 reads SGHDT; CDR2 reads YYEEEE. Here the CDR3 DNA reads TGTGCCAGCAGCTTGCCGGGACAGCCGAACACCGGGGAGCTGTTTTTT. Residues: CASSLPGQPNTGELFF.

This clonotype was seen at least ten times. This rearrangement joins TRBV6-5 to TRBJ1-5, with 9 bases identical to TRBD1. Unmatched junction bases numbered 5, after V lost 1 base and J lost 7 bases. The CDR3 covers 15 residues. Germline loops: CDR1 MNHEY, CDR2 SVGAGI. In DNA form, the CDR3 reads TGTGCCAGCAGTTACTTAACAGGGGGCCGGCAGCCCCAGCATTTT. Amino acid sequence: CASSYLTGGRQPQHF.

This clonotype has a count of ten or more. The rearrangement joins TRBV7-2 to TRBJ2-7, with TRBD2 identical over 7 bases. Per the germline V gene, CDR1 is SGHTA and CDR2 is FQGNSA. There are 12 residues in the CDR3. V lost 3 bases to trimming and J lost 6 bases; unmatched junction nucleotides: 2. Written as DNA, the CDR3 is TGTGCCAGCAGCTTCCGGACTAGCGAGCAGTACTTC. It codes for CASSFRTSEQYF.

There are many counts of this clonotype. This chain links TRBV5-1 with TRBJ2-7, with 7 bases identical to TRBD2. V shed 1 base and J 4 bases; nucleotides not matched to a gene: 11. Germline CDR1 is SGHRS and CDR2 is YFSETQ. CDR3 size: 16 residues. The CDR3 reads CASSLSGGSTRYEQYF. Here the CDR3 DNA reads TGCGCCAGCAGCTTGTCGGGGGGTTCCACTCGTTACGAGCAGTACTTC.

This clonotype has a count of ten or more. This chain joins TRBV7-9 and TRBJ2-7, with a weak D call TRBD2 (6 bases). The V end lost 5 bases, the J end lost 1 base, and 15 bases lay between the germline ends. The CDR3 loop spans 15 amino acids. CDR1 and CDR2 from the germline V gene are SEHNR and FQNEAQ (reference sequence). The CDR3 sequence is CASSPSGYGSYEQYF. Here the CDR3 DNA reads TGTGCCAGCAGCCCGAGCGGGTACGGGTCCTACGAGCAGTACTTC.

The chain uses TRBV7-2 and TRBJ2-2; D is undetermined. The CDR3 sequence is 15 residues long. Germline loops: CDR1 SGHTA, CDR2 FQGNSA. V lost 2 bases and J lost 3, with 10 bases in between. The CDR3 DNA follows: TGTGCCAGCAGCTTAAGTATTACCTACACCGGGGAGCTGTTTTTT. Translated: CASSLSITYTGELFF.

This clonotype was seen a few times. Only one base separates this from a far larger clonotype, so it likely reflects a read error. The J gene is TRBJ2-1, the V gene TRBV12-3 or TRBV12-4; D perhaps matches TRBD1 (5 bases). The J call could be wrong; TRBJ1-1 is a better fit for the DNA end. The CDR3 runs 13 residues. CDR3 DNA sequence: TGTGCCGGCACTAAAACACTAGGGGATGAAGCTTTCTTT. Protein: CAGTKTLGDEAFF.

In this sample, this clonotype turned up many times. The rearrangement joins TRBV27 to TRBJ2-7; tentative D call: TRBD1 (6 bases). Trimming cost V 6 bases and J 0 bases, with 9 bases left between them. The CDR3 is 13 amino acids. Germline V lookup: CDR1 MNHEY, CDR2 SMNVEV (reference sequence). CDR3 amino acids: CASSSRGSYEQYF. As DNA, the CDR3 is TGTGCCAGCAGCTCCAGGGGCTCCTACGAGCAGTACTTC.

In its sample, this clonotype was seen many times. The chain uses TRBV27 and TRBJ1-4; a weak D match, TRBD1 (5 bases). There are 14 residues in the CDR3. The V and J ends lost 3 bases and 12 bases respectively, with 17 bases between them. Germline CDR1 is MNHEY and CDR2 is SMNVEV (reference sequence). The CDR3 reads CASSLFTPGGELFF. The CDR3 DNA reads TGTGCCAGCAGTTTGTTCACTCCCGGGGGGGAACTGTTTTTT.

This clonotype was seen a few times. V gene TRBV25-1 combines with J gene TRBJ2-7; 11 bases are shared with TRBD2. Germline V gene data show CDR1 as MGHDK and CDR2 as SYGVNS. The CDR3 is 14 amino acids. V lost 6 bases, J lost 3 bases, and 4 bases stayed unmatched. CDR3 amino acids: CASSLSGRDYEQYF. CDR3 sequence (DNA): TGTGCCAGCAGCCTTAGCGGGAGGGACTACGAGCAGTACTTC.

This clonotype was seen many times. The chain carries TRBV6-1 and TRBJ2-5, with 11 positions matching TRBD2. The V gene end was trimmed by 7 bases and the J gene end by 3 bases; junction bases not matched to a gene: 1. The CDR3 is 13 amino acids. Germline V CDR1 and CDR2: MNHNS, SASEGT. The DNA for the CDR3 is TGTGCCAGCATGGGACTAGCGGAAGAGACCCAGTACTTC. Its protein product is CASMGLAEETQYF.

This clonotype was detected ten times or more. The V gene is TRBV12-3 or TRBV12-4, the J gene TRBJ1-1; no clear D. CDR3 length equals 17 residues. V dropped 3 bases and J dropped 1 base, with 18 bases sitting between them. The CDR3: CASSFAFLGSPNTEAFF. The CDR3 DNA reads as TGTGCCAGCAGTTTTGCGTTCCTTGGTTCCCCGAACACTGAAGCTTTCTTT.

This clonotype was recorded a few times. The CDR3 coding sequence is TGCAGTGCTAGAGATCCCCGGACAGGGGGCAGAGCGGCTGGAAACACCATATATTTT. It translates to CSARDPRTGGRAAGNTIYF. The rearrangement uses TRBV20-1 and TRBJ1-3; 11 nucleotides line up with TRBD1. The CDR3 is made up of 19 amino acids. Unmatched junction bases numbered 12, after V lost 0 bases and J lost 2 bases. Germline CDR1 reads DFQATT; CDR2 reads SNEGSKA (reference sequence).

Remarks on this clonotype: Here the CDR3 omits its conserved ending phenylalanine or tryptophan, so a read error is the likely source. V is TRBV6-2 or TRBV6-3 and J is TRBJ2-1, with 12 bases matching TRBD2. With V trimmed by 4 bases and J by 0 bases, 1 base remained unmatched. The CDR3 has 16 amino acids. Germline V gives CDR1 MNHEY, CDR2 SVGEGT. The CDR3: CASSLGLAGSYNEQFS. CDR3 coding DNA: TGTGCCAGCAGTTTGGGACTAGCGGGCTCCTACAATGAGCAGTTCTCC.

This clonotype was observed many times. The chain combines TRBV7-8 with TRBJ1-4; D uncertain. V lost 4 bases to trimming and J lost 11 bases, with 14 bases between them. The CDR3 loop spans 13 amino acids. The germline V gene encodes CDR1 SGHVS and CDR2 FQNEAQ. CDR3 sequence reads: CASSSPLGEKLFF. CDR3 nucleotides: TGTGCCAGCAGCTCCCCCCTCGGGGAGAAACTGTTTTTT.

There are many counts of this clonotype. The rearrangement joins TRBV4-3 to TRBJ2-2; D is undetermined. Between the trimmed V and J ends, which lost 2 bases and 3 bases, there was a span of 1 base. The CDR3 spans 12 residues. Germline CDR1 and CDR2: LGHNA and YSLEER. CDR3 bases: TGCGCCAGCAGCCAACACACCGGGGAGCTGTTTTTT. This gives the protein CASSQHTGELFF.

This clonotype was observed at least ten times. CDR3 DNA: TGTGCCAGCTCACGCGACAGCATGAACACTGAAGCTTTCTTT. Translating gives CASSRDSMNTEAFF. The chain uses TRBV18 and TRBJ1-1; a weak D match, TRBD1 (5 bases). The CDR3 has 14 amino acids. CDR1 and CDR2 from the germline V gene are KGHSH and LQKENI. V shed 4 bases and J shed 0 bases, with 9 bases lying between them.

This clonotype occurred a few times. The CDR3 here is CASNPGASYGYTF. In nucleotides, the CDR3 is TGTGCCAGCAACCCAGGGGCCTCTTATGGCTACACCTTC. The genes are TRBV12-3 or TRBV12-4 and TRBJ1-2; TRBD1 is a possible D gene (6 bases). The CDR3 loop spans 13 amino acids. The V end lost 7 bases, the J end lost 5 bases, and 14 bases lay between the germline ends.